The entry below describes one T cell receptor (beta chain). What it binds is not known. Time point indicated: baseline pretreatment blood. Sample treatment: 15 Gy SBRT to primary tumor, nephrectomy 4 weeks later. Blood was sampled at baseline, 2 weeks and 4 weeks after SBRT. These data belong to a study of radiation and T cells in renal cell carcinoma. Overall study: Nephrectomy followed 15 Gy stereotactic body radiation by 4 weeks.

Findings of the study overall: Top tumor clonotypes rose in blood 2 weeks post-radiation, then contracted.

Assay used: immunoSEQ multiplex PCR; TCRdb lists only in-frame clones, some missing. The table records 100,000 to 150,000 clones, around 80% of them present only once. The CDR3 totals 15 residues. The ends were cut back, 0 bases at V and 0 bases at J, with 8 bases in the middle. Germline values: CDR1 ENHRY, CDR2 SYGVKD. Sequencing used blood, obtained from a patient whose treatment included radiotherapy and nephrectomy. The receptor comes from a woman in her sixties or seventies with renal cell carcinoma. The rearrangement links TRBV10-3 to TRBJ1-1; D unresolved. The CDR3 bases are TGTGCCATCAGTGAGTCGATAGATGTGAACACTGAAGCTTTCTTT. This sequence encodes CAISESIDVNTEAFF.